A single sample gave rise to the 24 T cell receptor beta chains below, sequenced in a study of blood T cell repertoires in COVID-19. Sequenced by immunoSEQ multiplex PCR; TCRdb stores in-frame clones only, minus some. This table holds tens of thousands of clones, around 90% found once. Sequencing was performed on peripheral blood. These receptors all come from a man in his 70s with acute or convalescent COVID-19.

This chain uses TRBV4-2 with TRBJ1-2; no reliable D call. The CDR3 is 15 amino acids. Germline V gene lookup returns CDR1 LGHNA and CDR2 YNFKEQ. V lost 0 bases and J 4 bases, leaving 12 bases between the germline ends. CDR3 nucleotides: TGTGCCAGCAGCCAAGATCAAGCCGCCCCCTATGGCTACACCTTC. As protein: CASSQDQAAPYGYTF.

The CDR3 region has the DNA TGTGCCAGCAGTTCAGGGGGGACGGATCGATATGGCTACACCTTC. As protein: CASSSGGTDRYGYTF. The J gene is TRBJ1-2, the V gene TRBV6-2 or TRBV6-3; 7 nucleotides line up with TRBD1. This CDR3 is built from 15 residues. Germline CDR1 reads MNHEY; CDR2 reads SVGEGT. The ends lost 4 bases at V and 5 bases at J; junction bases unmatched: 10.

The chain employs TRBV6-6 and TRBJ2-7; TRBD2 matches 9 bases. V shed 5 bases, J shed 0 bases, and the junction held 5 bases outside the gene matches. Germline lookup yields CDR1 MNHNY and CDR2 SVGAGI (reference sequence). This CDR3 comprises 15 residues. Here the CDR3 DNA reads TGTGCCAGCAGTCACACGACTAGCGGCTCCTACGAGCAGTACTTC. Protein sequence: CASSHTTSGSYEQYF.

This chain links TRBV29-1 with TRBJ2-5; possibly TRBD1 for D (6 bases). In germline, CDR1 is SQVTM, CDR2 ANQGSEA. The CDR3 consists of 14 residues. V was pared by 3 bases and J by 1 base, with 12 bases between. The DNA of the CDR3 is TGCAGCGTTGAGGACCCAGGGGCCCAAGAGACCCAGTACTTC. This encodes CSVEDPGAQETQYF.

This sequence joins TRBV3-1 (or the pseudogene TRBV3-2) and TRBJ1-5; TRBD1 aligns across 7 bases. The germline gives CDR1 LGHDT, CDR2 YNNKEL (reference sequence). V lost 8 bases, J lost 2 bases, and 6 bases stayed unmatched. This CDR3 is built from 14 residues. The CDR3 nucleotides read TGTGCCAGCCAGACAGGGAGTGGCAATCAGCCCCAGCATTTT. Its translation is CASQTGSGNQPQHF.

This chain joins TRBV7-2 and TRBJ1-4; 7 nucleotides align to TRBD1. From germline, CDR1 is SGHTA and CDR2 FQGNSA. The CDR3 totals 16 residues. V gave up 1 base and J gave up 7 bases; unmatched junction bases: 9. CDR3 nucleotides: TGTGCCAGCAGCTTAGGTGCCCGACAGGGTAGTGAAAAACTGTTTTTT. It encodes CASSLGARQGSEKLFF.

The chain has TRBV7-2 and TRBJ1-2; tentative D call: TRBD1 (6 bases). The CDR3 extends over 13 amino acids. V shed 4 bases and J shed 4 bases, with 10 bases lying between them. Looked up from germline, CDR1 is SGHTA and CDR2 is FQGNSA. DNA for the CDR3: TGTGCCAGCAGCTCCGGACAGATCTATGGCTACACCTTC. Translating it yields CASSSGQIYGYTF. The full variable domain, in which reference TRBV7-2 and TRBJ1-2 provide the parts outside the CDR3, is GAGVSQSPSNKVTEKGKDVELRCDPISGHTALYWYRQSLGQGLEFLIYFQGNSAPDKSGLPSDRFSAERTGGSVSTLTIQRTQQEDSAVYLCASSSGQIYGYTFGSGTRLTVV.

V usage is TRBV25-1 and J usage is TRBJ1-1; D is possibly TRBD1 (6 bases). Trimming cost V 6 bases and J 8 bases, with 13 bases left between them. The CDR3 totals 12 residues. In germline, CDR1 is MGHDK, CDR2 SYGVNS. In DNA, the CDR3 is TGTGCCAGCAGAGCCACAGGGATGGAAGCTTTCTTT. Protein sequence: CASRATGMEAFF.

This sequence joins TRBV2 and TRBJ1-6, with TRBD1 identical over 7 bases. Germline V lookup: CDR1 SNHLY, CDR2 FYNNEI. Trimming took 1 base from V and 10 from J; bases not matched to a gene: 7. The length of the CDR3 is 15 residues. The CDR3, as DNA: TGTGCCAGCAGTGAAGAAACAGGGGAGGCGTCACCCCTCCACTTT. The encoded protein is CASSEETGEASPLHF.

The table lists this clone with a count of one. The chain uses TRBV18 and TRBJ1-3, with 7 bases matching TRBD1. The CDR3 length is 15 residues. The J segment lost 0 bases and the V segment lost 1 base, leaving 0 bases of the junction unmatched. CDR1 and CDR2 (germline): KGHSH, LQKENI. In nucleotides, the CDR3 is TGTGCCAGCTCACCACGGGACAGCTCTGGAAACACCATATATTTT. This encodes CASSPRDSSGNTIYF.

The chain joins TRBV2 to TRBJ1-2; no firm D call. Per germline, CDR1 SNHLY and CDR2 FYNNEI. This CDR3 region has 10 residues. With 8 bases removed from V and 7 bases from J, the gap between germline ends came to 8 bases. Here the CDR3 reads CASREAGYTF. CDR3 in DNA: TGTGCCAGCCGGGAGGCTGGCTACACCTTC.

The CDR3: CASSPPGTNYGYTF. CDR3 in DNA: TGTGCCAGCAGCCCACCGGGAACTAACTATGGCTACACCTTC. The chain carries TRBV5-6 and TRBJ1-2; unclear D gene. Germline CDR1 reads SGHDT; CDR2 reads YYEEEE. Trimming shortened V by 4 bases and J by 0 bases, and 10 bases separated the two germline ends. This CDR3 spans 14 amino acids.

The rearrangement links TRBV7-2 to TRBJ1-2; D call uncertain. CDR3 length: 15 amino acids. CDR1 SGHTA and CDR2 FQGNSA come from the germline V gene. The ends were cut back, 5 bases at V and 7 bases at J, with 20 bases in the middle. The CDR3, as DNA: TGTGCCAGCAGCCCTACATCTGGGAGGGTACCTGGCTACACCTTC. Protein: CASSPTSGRVPGYTF.

The CDR3 loop is CASSDNFGLAGGQETQYF. CDR3 nucleotides: TGTGCCAGCAGTGACAATTTCGGACTAGCGGGGGGCCAAGAGACCCAGTACTTC. This chain uses TRBV6-1 with TRBJ2-5; TRBD2 matches 14 bases. CDR3 size: 18 residues. The germline V gene has CDR1 MNHNS and CDR2 SASEGT. Trimming took 3 bases from V and 1 from J; bases not matched to a gene: 7.

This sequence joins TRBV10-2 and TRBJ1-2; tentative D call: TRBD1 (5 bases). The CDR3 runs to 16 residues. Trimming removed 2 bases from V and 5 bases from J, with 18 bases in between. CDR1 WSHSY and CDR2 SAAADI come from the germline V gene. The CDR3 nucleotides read TGCGCCAGCAGTGAGGGACAAGGGTGGTTCGATTATGGCTACACCTTC. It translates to CASSEGQGWFDYGYTF.

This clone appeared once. The DNA of the CDR3 is TGTGCCAGCAGCCGAGACAGGGCGAACACTGAAGCTTTCTTT. Amino acids: CASSRDRANTEAFF. The chain recombines TRBV4-2 with TRBJ1-1, with 7 bases that match TRBD1. The junction had 3 bases not matched to a gene; V was cut back by 4 bases and J by 1 base. Germline V gene data show CDR1 as LGHNA and CDR2 as YNFKEQ. The CDR3 is made up of 14 amino acids.

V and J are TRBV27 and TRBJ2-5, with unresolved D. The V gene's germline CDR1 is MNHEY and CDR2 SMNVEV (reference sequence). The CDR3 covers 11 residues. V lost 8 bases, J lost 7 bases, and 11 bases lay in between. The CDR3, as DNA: TGTGCCAGCGGCCAGCCGGGGACCCAGTACTTC. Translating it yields CASGQPGTQYF.

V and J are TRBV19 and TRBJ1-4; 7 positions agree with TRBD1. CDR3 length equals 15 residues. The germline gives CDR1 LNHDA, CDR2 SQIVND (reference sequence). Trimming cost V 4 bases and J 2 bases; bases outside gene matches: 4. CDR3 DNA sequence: TGTGCCAGTAGTACCTCAGGGGGTACTAATGAAAAACTGTTTTTT. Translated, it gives CASSTSGGTNEKLFF. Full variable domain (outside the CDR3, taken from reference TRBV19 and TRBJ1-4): DGGITQSPKYLFRKEGQNVTLSCEQNLNHDAMYWYRQDPGQGLRLIYYSQIVNDFQKGDIAEGYSVSREKKESFPLTVTSAQKNPTAFYLCASSTSGGTNEKLFFGSGTQLSVL.

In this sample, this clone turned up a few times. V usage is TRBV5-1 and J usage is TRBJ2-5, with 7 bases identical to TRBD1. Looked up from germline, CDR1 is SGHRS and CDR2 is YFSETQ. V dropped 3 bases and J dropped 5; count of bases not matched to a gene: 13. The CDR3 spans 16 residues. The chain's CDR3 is CASSWARGREYETQYF. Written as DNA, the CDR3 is TGCGCCAGCAGCTGGGCGAGGGGGCGTGAGTACGAGACCCAGTACTTC.

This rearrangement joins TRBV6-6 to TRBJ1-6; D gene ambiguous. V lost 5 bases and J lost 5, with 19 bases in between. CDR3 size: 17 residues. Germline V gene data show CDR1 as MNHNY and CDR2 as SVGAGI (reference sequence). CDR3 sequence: CASSLRPGGANNSPLHF. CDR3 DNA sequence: TGTGCCAGCAGTCTACGGCCGGGAGGCGCTAATAATTCACCCCTCCACTTT.

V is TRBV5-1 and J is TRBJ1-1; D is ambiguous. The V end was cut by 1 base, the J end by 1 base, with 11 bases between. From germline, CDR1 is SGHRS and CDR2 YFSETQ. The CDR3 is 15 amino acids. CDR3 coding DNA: TGCGCCAGCAGCTTGTCGGCAGGAGGGAACACTGAAGCTTTCTTT. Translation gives CASSLSAGGNTEAFF.

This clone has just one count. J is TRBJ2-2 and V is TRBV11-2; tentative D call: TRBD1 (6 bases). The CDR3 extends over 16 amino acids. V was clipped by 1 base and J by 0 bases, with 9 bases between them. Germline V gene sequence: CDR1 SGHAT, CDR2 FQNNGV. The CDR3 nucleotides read TGTGCCAGCAGCTTAGGAACAGGGACGAACACCGGGGAGCTGTTTTTT. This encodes CASSLGTGTNTGELFF.

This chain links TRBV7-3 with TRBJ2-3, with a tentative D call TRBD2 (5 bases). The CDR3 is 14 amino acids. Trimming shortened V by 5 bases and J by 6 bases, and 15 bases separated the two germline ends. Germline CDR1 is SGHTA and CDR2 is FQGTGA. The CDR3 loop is CASSPGGHSDTQYF. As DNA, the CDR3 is TGTGCCAGCAGCCCCGGAGGTCATTCGGATACGCAGTATTTT.

The CDR3 here is CASSPILREGTDTQYF. CDR3 sequence (DNA): TGTGCCAGCAGCCCCATTCTGCGGGAAGGCACAGATACGCAGTATTTT. V and J are TRBV7-2 and TRBJ2-3, with D maybe TRBD2 (6 bases). The germline CDR1 and CDR2 sequences are SGHTA and FQGNSA. The germline V and J ends were trimmed by 5 bases and 1 base, with 16 bases remaining between them. This CDR3 comprises 16 residues. Variable domain in full (rest from reference TRBV7-2 and TRBJ2-3): GAGVSQSPSNKVTEKGKDVELRCDPISGHTALYWYRQSLGQGLEFLIYFQGNSAPDKSGLPSDRFSAERTGGSVSTLTIQRTQQEDSAVYLCASSPILREGTDTQYFGPGTRLTVL.